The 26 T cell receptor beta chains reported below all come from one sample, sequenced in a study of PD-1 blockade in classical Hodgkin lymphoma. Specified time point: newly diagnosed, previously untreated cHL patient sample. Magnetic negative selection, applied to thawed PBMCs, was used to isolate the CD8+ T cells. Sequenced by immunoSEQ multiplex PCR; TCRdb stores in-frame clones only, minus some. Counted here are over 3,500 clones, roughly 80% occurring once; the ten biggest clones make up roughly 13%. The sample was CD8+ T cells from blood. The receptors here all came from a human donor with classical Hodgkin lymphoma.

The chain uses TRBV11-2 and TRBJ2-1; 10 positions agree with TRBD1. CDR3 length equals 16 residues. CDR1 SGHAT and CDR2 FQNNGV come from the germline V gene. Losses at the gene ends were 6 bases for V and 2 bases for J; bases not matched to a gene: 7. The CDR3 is CASSPTGTGAYNEQFF. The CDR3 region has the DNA TGTGCCAGCAGTCCCACCGGGACAGGGGCCTACAATGAGCAGTTCTTC.

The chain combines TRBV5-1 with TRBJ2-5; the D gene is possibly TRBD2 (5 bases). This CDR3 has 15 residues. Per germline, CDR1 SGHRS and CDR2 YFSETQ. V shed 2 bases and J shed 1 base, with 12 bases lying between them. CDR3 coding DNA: TGCGCCAGCAGCTTTGGCGTTGGAGGCCAAGAGACCCAGTACTTC. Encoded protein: CASSFGVGGQETQYF.

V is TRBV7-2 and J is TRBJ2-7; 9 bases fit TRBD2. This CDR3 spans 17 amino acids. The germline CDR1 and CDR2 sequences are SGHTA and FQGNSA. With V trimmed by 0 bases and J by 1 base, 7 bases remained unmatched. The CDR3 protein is CASSLAMAGGGSYEQYF. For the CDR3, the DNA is TGTGCCAGCAGCTTAGCGATGGCGGGAGGGGGATCCTACGAGCAGTACTTC.

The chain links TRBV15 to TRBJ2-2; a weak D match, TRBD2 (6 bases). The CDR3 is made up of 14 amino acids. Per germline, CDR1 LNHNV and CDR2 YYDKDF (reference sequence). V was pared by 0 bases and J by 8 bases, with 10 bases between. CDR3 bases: TGTGCCACCAGCAGAGATATGGGAGGAGGGGAGCTGTTTTTT. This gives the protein CATSRDMGGGELFF.

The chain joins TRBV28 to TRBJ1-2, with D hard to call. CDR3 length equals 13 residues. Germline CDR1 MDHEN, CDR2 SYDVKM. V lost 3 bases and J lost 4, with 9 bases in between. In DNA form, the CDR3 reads TGTGCCAGCAGTTTTACAGATACCTATGGCTACACCTTC. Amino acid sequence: CASSFTDTYGYTF.

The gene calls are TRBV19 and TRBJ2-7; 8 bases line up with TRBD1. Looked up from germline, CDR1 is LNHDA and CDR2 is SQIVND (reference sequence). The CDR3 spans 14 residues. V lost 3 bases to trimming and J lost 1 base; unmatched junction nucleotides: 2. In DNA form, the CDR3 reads TGTGCCAGTAGTATCGGGACAGGATCCTACGAGCAGTACTTC. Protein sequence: CASSIGTGSYEQYF.

This CDR3 reads CASSLLALANEQFF. The CDR3 DNA follows: TGTGCCAGCAGCTTATTGGCCCTAGCGAATGAGCAGTTCTTC. V and J are TRBV7-9 and TRBJ2-1, with a tentative D call TRBD2 (6 bases). The CDR3 contains 14 residues. V was cut by 2 bases and J by 7 bases, with 12 bases left in between. Germline CDR1 reads SEHNR; CDR2 reads FQNEAQ (reference sequence).

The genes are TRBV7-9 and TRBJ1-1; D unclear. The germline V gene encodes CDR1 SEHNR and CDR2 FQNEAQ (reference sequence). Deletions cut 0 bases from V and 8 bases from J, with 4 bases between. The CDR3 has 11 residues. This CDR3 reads CASSLAVEAFF. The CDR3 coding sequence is TGTGCCAGCAGCTTAGCAGTAGAAGCTTTCTTT.

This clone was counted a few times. The CDR3 region has the DNA TGTGCCAGTACCTATGGGGGTTCCCTTCAACATGGCTACACCTTC. Encoded protein: CASTYGGSLQHGYTF. This sequence joins TRBV19 and TRBJ1-2, with D tentatively TRBD1 (5 bases). The V gene lost 7 bases and the J gene lost 6 bases, with 21 bases spanning the gap. The CDR3 is 15 amino acids. Germline lookup yields CDR1 LNHDA and CDR2 SQIVND (reference sequence).

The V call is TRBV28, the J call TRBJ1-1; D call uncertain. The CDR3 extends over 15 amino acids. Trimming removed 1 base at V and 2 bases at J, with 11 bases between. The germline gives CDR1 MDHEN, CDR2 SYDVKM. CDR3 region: CASSLFKGSNTEAFF. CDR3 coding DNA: TGTGCCAGCAGTTTATTTAAGGGCTCCAACACTGAAGCTTTCTTT.

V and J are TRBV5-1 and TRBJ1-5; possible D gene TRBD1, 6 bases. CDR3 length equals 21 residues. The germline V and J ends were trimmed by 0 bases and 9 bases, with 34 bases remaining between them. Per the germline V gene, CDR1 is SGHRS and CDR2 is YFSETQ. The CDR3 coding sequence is TGCGCCAGCAGCTTGGTGAGTTGGCGGGGGGCAATTGGTGCGTCAGTTCGGCCCCAGCATTTT. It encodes CASSLVSWRGAIGASVRPQHF. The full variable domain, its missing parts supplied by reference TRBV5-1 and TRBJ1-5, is KAGVTQTPRYLIKTRGQQVTLSCSPISGHRSVSWYQQTPGQGLQFLFEYFSETQRNKGNFPGRFSGRQFSNSRSEMNVSTLELGDSALYLCASSLVSWRGAIGASVRPQHFGDGTRLSIL.

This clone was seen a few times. In DNA form, the CDR3 reads TGTGCCAGCAGCCCAACCAGGACCGCGGGGGTTGGCTATGGCTACACCTTC. This codes for CASSPTRTAGVGYGYTF. The chain joins TRBV7-9 to TRBJ1-2, with D tentatively TRBD1 (5 bases). V was cut by 5 bases and J by 4 bases, with 23 bases left in between. CDR1 SEHNR and CDR2 FQNEAQ come from the germline V gene (reference sequence). The CDR3 extends over 17 amino acids.

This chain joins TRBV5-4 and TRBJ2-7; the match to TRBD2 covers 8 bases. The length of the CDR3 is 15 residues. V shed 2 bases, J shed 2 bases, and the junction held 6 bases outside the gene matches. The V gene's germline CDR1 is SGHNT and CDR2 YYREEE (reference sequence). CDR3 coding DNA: TGTGCCAGCAGCTTAGGGACTAGGGTTCCCTACGAGCAGTACTTC. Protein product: CASSLGTRVPYEQYF.

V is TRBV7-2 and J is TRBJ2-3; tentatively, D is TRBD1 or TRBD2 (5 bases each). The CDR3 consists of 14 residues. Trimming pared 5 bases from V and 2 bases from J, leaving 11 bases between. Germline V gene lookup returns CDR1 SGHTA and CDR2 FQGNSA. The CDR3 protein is CASSRDQSTDTQYF. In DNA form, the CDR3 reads TGTGCCAGCAGCCGGGACCAATCCACAGATACGCAGTATTTT.

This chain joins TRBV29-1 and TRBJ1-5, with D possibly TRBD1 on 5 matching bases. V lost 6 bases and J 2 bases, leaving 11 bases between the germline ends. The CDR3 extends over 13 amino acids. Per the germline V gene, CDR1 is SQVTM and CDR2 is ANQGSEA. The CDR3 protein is CSVRDGGNQPQHF. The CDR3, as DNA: TGCAGCGTCAGGGACGGGGGCAATCAGCCCCAGCATTTT.

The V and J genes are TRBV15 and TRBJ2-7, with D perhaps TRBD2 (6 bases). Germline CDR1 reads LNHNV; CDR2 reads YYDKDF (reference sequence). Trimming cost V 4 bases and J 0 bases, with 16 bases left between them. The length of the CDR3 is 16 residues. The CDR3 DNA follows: TGTGCCACCAGCAAGGGAGGAGGGGTAAGCTCCTACGAGCAGTACTTC. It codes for CATSKGGGVSSYEQYF. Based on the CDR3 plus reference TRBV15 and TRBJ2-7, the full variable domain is DAMVIQNPRYQVTQFGKPVTLSCSQTLNHNVMYWYQQKSSQAPKLLFHYYDKDFNNEADTPDNFQSRRPNTSFCFLDIRSPGLGDTAMYLCATSKGGGVSSYEQYFGPGTRLTVT.

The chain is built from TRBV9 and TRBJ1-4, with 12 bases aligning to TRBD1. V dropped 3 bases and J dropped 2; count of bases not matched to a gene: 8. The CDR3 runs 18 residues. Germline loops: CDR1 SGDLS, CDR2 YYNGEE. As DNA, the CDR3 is TGTGCCAGCAGCGGCGGGACAGGGGGCGCGGGTACTAATGAAAAACTGTTTTTT. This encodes CASSGGTGGAGTNEKLFF.

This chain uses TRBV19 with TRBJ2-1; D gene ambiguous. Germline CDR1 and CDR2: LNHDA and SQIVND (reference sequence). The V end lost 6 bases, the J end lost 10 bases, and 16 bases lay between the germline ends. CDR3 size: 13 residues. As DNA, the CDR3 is TGTGCCAGTAGCTCCGGGCTTATGGGCGAGCAGTTCTTC. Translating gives CASSSGLMGEQFF.

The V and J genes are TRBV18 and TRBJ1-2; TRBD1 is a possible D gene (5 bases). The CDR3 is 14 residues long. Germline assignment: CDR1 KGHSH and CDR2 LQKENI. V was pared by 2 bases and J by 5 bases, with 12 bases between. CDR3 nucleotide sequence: TGTGCCAGCTCACCATGGGGGTGGAGGTATGGCTACACCTTC. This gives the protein CASSPWGWRYGYTF.

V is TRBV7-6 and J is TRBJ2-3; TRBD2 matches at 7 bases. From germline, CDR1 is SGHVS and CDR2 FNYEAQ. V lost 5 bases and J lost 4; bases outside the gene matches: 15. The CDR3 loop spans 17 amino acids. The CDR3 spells CASSPAGAGEFADTQYF. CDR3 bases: TGTGCCAGCAGCCCGGCGGGAGCGGGCGAGTTCGCAGATACGCAGTATTTT.

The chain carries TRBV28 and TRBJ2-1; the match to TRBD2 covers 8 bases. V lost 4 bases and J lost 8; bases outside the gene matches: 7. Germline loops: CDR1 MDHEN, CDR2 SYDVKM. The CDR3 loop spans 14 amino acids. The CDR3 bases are TGTGCCAGCAGTTATACTAGCGGTACGGATGAGCAGTTCTTC. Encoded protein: CASSYTSGTDEQFF.

The CDR3 protein is CASSFLDRETYNEQFF. In DNA, the CDR3 is TGTGCCAGCAGCTTCCTCGACAGGGAGACCTACAATGAGCAGTTCTTC. The chain couples TRBV7-8 to TRBJ2-1, with 7 bases lining up with TRBD1. The ends lost 3 bases at V and 2 bases at J; junction bases unmatched: 7. CDR3 length equals 16 residues. The V gene's germline CDR1 is SGHVS and CDR2 FQNEAQ.

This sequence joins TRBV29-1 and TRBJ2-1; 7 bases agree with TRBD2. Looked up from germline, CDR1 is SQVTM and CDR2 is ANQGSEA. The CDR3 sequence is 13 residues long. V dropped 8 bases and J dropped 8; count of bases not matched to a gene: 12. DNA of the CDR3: TGCAGCCATAGTGCGGGAGCCGGCGATGAGCAGTTCTTC. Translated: CSHSAGAGDEQFF.

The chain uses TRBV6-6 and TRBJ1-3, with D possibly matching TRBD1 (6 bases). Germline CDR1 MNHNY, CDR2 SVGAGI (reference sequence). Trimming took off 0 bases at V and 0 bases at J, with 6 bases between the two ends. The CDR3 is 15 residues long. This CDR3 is CASSYSGGSGNTIYF. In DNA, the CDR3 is TGTGCCAGCAGTTACTCAGGGGGCTCTGGAAACACCATATATTTT.

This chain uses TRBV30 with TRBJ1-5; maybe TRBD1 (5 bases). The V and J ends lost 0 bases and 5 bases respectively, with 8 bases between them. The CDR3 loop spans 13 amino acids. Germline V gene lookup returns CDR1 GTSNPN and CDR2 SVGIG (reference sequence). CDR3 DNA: TGTGCCTGGAGTGTCGCGGGGGATCAGCCCCAGCATTTT. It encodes CAWSVAGDQPQHF.

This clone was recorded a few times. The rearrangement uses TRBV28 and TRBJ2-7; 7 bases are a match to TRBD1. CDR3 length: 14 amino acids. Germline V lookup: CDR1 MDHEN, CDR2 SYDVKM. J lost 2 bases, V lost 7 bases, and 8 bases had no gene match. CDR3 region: CASTLQGSAYEQYF. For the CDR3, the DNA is TGTGCCAGCACCCTACAGGGGTCAGCCTACGAGCAGTACTTC.